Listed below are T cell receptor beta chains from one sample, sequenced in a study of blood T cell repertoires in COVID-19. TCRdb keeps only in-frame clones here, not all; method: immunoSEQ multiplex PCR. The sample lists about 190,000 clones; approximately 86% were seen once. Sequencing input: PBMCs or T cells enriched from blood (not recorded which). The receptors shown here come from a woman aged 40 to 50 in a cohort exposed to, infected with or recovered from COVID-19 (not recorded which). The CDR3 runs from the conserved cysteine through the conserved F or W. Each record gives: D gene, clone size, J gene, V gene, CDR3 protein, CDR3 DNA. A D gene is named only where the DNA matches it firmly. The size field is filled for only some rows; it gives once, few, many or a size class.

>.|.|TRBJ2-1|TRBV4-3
CASSQESSPFAYNEQFF
TGCGCCAGCAGCCAAGAGTCGTCCCCTTTCGCCTACAATGAGCAGTTCTTC
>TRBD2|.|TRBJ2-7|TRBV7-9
CASSSLREDSYEQYF
TGTGCCAGCAGCTCCCTGCGGGAGGATTCCTACGAGCAGTACTTC
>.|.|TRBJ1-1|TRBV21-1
CASSKGGGTAELGWYTEAFF
TGTGCCAGCAGCAAAGGCGGCGGGACAGCTGAACTGGGGTGGTATACTGAAGCTTTCTTT
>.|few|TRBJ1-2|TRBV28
CASSLKAGYYGYTF
TGTGCCAGCAGTTTAAAGGCGGGGTACTATGGCTACACCTTC
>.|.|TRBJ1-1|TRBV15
CATSRVLWTALNTEAFF
TGTGCCACCAGCAGAGTCCTTTGGACAGCCCTGAACACTGAAGCTTTCTTT
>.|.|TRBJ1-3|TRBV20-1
CSAGGGNTIYF
TGCAGTGCGGGGGGTGGAAACACCATATATTTT
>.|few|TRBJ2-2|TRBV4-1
CASSQAVAGGTGELFF
TGCGCCAGCAGCCAAGCGGTTGCAGGGGGGACCGGGGAGCTGTTTTTT
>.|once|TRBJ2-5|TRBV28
CASLLLRGAGETQYF
TGTGCCAGTCTTTTGCTCAGGGGGGCCGGAGAGACCCAGTACTTC
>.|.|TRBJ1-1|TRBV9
CASSPNTEAFF
TGTGCCAGCAGCCCAAACACTGAAGCTTTCTTT
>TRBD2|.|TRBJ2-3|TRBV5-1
CASSLVLGGSTDTQYF
TGCGCCAGCAGCTTGGTACTGGGGGGGAGCACAGATACGCAGTATTTT
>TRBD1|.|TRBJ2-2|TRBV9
CASSVSAGTGTGELFF
TGTGCCAGCAGCGTATCAGCCGGGACAGGGACCGGGGAGCTGTTTTTT
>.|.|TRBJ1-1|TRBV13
CASSIRGLEAFF
TGTGCCAGCAGCATCAGGGGCCTTGAAGCTTTCTTT
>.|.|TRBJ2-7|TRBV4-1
CASSQVGAAAYEQYF
TGCGCCAGCAGCCAAGTGGGAGCGGCAGCCTACGAGCAGTACTTC
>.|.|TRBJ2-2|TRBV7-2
CASSFKGSGELFF
TGTGCCAGCAGCTTTAAGGGGTCCGGGGAGCTGTTTTTT
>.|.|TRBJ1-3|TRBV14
CASSRGKGGNTIYF
TGTGCCAGCAGTCGGGGGAAAGGTGGAAACACCATATATTTT
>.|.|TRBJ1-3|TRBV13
CASSPAPTGGNTIYF
TGTGCCAGCAGCCCCGCCCCTACGGGAGGAAACACCATATATTTT
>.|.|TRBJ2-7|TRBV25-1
CASSVQGKFHEQYF
TGTGCCAGCAGTGTACAGGGCAAGTTCCACGAGCAGTACTTC
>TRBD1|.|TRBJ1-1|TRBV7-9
CASNDRDRATEAFF
TGTGCCAGCAACGACCGGGACAGGGCCACTGAAGCTTTCTTT
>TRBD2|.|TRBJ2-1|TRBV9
CASSVAGTSLNNEQFF
TGTGCCAGCAGCGTAGCCGGGACTAGCCTAAACAATGAGCAGTTCTTC
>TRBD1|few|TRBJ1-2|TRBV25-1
CASSGQGAYGYTF
TGTGCCAGCAGTGGACAGGGGGCCTATGGCTACACCTTC
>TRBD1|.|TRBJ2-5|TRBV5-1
CASSFAGTAQETQYF
TGCGCCAGCAGTTTTGCCGGGACAGCCCAAGAGACCCAGTACTTC
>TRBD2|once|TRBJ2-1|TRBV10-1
CASSLSGSYNEQFF
TGCGCCAGCAGTCTTAGCGGGTCCTACAATGAGCAGTTCTTC
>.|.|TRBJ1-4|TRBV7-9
CASSLLDAGPNEKLFF
TGTGCCAGCAGCTTATTGGACGCAGGGCCTAATGAAAAACTGTTTTTT
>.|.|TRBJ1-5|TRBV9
CASSVGGGSQPQHF
TGTGCCAGCAGCGTAGGGGGGGGCAGCCAGCCCCAGCATTTT
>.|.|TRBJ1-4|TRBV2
CASSEGQINEKLFF
TGTGCCAGCAGTGAAGGGCAGATTAATGAAAAACTGTTTTTT
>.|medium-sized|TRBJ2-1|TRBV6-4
CASSGGDESYNEQFF
TGTGCCAGCAGTGGGGGAGATGAATCCTACAATGAGCAGTTCTTC
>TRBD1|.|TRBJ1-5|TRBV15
CATSSNRGGQPQHF
TGTGCCACCAGCAGCAACAGGGGCGGTCAGCCCCAGCATTTT
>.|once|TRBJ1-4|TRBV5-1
CASSPSSVDEKLFF
TGCGCCAGCAGCCCCTCCTCGGTTGATGAAAAACTGTTTTTT
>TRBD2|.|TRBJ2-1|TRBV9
CASSPGGARNEQFF
TGTGCCAGCAGCCCGGGAGGGGCGCGTAATGAGCAGTTCTTC
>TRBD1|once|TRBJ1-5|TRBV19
CASSSTGDNQPQHF
TGTGCCAGTAGTTCTACAGGGGACAATCAGCCCCAGCATTTT
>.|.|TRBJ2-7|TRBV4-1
CASSQTTGSYEQYF
TGCGCCAGCAGCCAAACAACAGGCTCCTACGAGCAGTACTTC
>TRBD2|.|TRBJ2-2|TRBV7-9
CASSLAGGRLTGELFF
TGTGCCAGCAGCTTAGCCGGCGGGAGATTGACCGGGGAGCTGTTTTTT
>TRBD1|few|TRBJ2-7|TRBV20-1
CSASDRVHEQYF
TGCAGTGCTAGTGACAGGGTACACGAGCAGTACTTC
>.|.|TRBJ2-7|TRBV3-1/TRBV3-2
CASSQGVGPTYEQYF
TGTGCCAGCAGCCAAGGCGTGGGGCCTACCTACGAGCAGTACTTC
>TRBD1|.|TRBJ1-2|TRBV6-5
CASSPGTGEQRAF
TGTGCCAGCAGCCCCGGGACAGGGGAGCAAAGGGCCTTC
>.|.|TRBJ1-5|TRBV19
CASSMKTGLQPQHF
TGTGCCAGTAGTATGAAGACAGGTCTTCAGCCCCAGCATTTT
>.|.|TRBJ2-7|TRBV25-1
CASTAGLWTEQYF
TGTGCCAGCACTGCAGGGCTGTGGACCGAGCAGTACTTC
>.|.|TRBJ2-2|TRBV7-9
CASSLTGELFF
TGTGCCAGCAGTCTCACCGGGGAGCTGTTTTTT
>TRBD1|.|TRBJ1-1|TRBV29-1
CSVEEQGRVGAFF
TGCAGCGTTGAAGAACAGGGGAGAGTTGGAGCTTTCTTT
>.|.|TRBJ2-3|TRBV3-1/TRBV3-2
CASSRGKDTQYF
TGTGCCAGCAGCCGAGGGAAAGATACGCAGTATTTT
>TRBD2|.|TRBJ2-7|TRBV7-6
CASSLGLAGGYEQYF
TGTGCCAGCAGCTTAGGTCTAGCGGGAGGGTACGAGCAGTACTTC
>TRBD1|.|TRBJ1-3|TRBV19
CASSRGTVFSGNTIYF
TGTGCCAGTAGTAGGGGGACAGTCTTCTCTGGAAACACCATATATTTT
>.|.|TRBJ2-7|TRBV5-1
CASSLNGSPSSYEQYF
TGCGCCAGCAGCTTGAACGGGAGCCCCTCCTCCTACGAGCAGTACTTC
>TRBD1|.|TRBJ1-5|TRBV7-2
CASSLTGDSNQPQHF
TGTGCCAGCAGCTTGACAGGGGATAGCAATCAGCCCCAGCATTTT
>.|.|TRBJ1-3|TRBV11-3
CASSNLPGVTVGNTIYF
TGTGCCAGCAGCAACCTCCCAGGGGTAACGGTCGGAAACACCATATATTTT
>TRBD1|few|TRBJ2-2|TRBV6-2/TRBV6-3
CASSYTRTGGAGELFF
TGTGCCAGCAGTTACACCCGGACAGGGGGCGCCGGGGAGCTGTTTTTT
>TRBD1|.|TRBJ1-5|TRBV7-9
CASSLGTGPRREPQHF
TGTGCCAGCAGCTTAGGGACAGGGCCCCGGAGGGAGCCCCAGCATTTT
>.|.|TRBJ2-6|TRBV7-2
CASSPRGSGANVLTF
TGTGCCAGCAGCCCCAGGGGCTCTGGGGCCAACGTCCTGACTTTC
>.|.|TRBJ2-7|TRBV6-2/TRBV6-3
CASSYFSGSTYEQYF
TGTGCCAGCAGTTACTTCAGCGGGTCCACCTACGAGCAGTACTTC